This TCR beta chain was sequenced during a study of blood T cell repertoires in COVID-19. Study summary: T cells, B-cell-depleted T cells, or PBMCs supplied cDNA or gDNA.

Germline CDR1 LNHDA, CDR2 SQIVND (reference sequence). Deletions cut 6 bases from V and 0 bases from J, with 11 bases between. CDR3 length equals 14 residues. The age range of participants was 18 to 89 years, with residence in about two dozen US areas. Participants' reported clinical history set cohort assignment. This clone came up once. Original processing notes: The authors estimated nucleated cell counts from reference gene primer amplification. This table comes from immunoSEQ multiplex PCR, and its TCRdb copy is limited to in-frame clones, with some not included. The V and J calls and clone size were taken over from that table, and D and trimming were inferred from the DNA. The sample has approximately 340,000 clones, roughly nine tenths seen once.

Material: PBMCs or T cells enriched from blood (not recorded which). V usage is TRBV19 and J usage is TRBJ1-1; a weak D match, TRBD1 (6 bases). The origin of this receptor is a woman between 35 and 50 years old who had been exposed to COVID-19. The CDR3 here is CASSLGQVNTEAFF. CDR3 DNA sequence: TGTGCCAGTAGCCTGGGACAAGTGAACACTGAAGCTTTCTTT. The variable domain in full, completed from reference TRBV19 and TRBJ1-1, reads DGGITQSPKYLFRKEGQNVTLSCEQNLNHDAMYWYRQDPGQGLRLIYYSQIVNDFQKGDIAEGYSVSREKKESFPLTVTSAQKNPTAFYLCASSLGQVNTEAFFGQGTRLTVV.